The 8 T cell receptor beta chains reported below all come from one sample, sequenced in a study of regulatory T cells in long-lasting Graves disease. The authors built TCR beta libraries using iRepertoire HTBI primers and Arm-PCR of CDR3 regions. TCRdb re-analysed the multiplex PCR reads in MiXCR, keeping a single row per CDR3 protein. The sample includes around 500,000 distinct CDR3 sequences, 12% of them seen just once. Described time point: newly diagnosed GD, antithyroid drugs for less than 3 months. From PBMCs, RNA was extracted and then used to make the TCR library. The same specimen was also included in a second study, on T cells in Graves' hyperthyroidism and ophthalmopathy.

Sequencing was performed on peripheral blood mononuclear cells (PBMCs), taken at new diagnosis, from a patient treated with antithyroid drugs. The receptors stem from a woman younger than 45 with Graves disease.

This clonotype was detected a few times. This chain joins TRBV11-2 and TRBJ2-7; the D gene is possibly TRBD2 (5 bases). The V gene lost 1 base and the J gene lost 5 bases, with 18 bases spanning the gap. Germline assignment: CDR1 SGHAT and CDR2 FQNNGV. The CDR3 is made up of 16 amino acids. The CDR3 DNA reads as TGTGCCAGCAGCTTAGGCAGGTTAGGACGTAGCGACGAGCAGTACTTC. Amino acids: CASSLGRLGRSDEQYF.

The V and J genes are TRBV6-1 and TRBJ2-1, with D unclear. The CDR3 runs 14 residues. Per the germline V gene, CDR1 is MNHNS and CDR2 is SASEGT. V lost 7 bases and J 2 bases, leaving 12 bases between the germline ends. The DNA for the CDR3 is TGTGCCAGCAAAGAAGCTATTGCCTACAATGAGCAGTTCTTC. It codes for CASKEAIAYNEQFF.

The chain combines TRBV9 with TRBJ1-1; unclear D gene. This CDR3 is 14 amino acids long. Germline CDR1 reads SGDLS; CDR2 reads YYNGEE. The ends were cut back, 0 bases at V and 3 bases at J, with 9 bases in the middle. The CDR3 region has the DNA TGTGCCAGCAGCGTAGGTGTATTACACACTGAAGCTTTCTTT. Amino acid sequence: CASSVGVLHTEAFF.

This clonotype was detected once. The junction and the germline gene differ at one end; a read error may be behind it. The CDR3 reads CASSRSTEQPWSRLHF. The CDR3 DNA sequence: TGTGCCAGCAGCCGCTCGACAGAACAACCTTGGTCACGCCTCCACTTT. The chain carries TRBV7-9 and TRBJ1-6, with D possibly TRBD1 on 5 matching bases. Germline V gene sequence: CDR1 SEHNR, CDR2 FQNEAQ (reference sequence). The CDR3 is 16 amino acids.

There are many counts of this clonotype. The genes are TRBV20-1 and TRBJ2-3; tentative D call: TRBD2 (6 bases). The V end was cut by 7 bases, the J end by 2 bases, with 13 bases between. CDR1 is DFQATT and CDR2 is SNEGSKA in the germline V gene (reference sequence). This CDR3 is built from 13 residues. The CDR3 sequence: CSVPAGLTDTQYF. The DNA for the CDR3 is TGCAGTGTTCCTGCGGGACTCACAGATACGCAGTATTTT.

This chain links TRBV20-1 with TRBJ1-5; 8 bases line up with TRBD1. After removal of 2 bases from V and 3 bases from J, the junction contained 6 bases not matched to a gene. This CDR3 has 15 amino acids. Looked up from germline, CDR1 is DFQATT and CDR2 is SNEGSKA (reference sequence). CDR3 in DNA: TGCAGTGCTAGAATGGTACAGGGGGACAATCAGCCCCAGCATTTT. Translating gives CSARMVQGDNQPQHF.

About this clonotype itself: The likely explanation is a read error, given a far larger clone one base away. The J gene is TRBJ2-5, the V gene TRBV7-9; D is unclear. With 0 bases removed from V and 11 bases from J, the gap between germline ends came to 13 bases. CDR3 length equals 13 residues. Germline lookup yields CDR1 SEHNR and CDR2 FQNEAQ (reference sequence). CDR3: CASSLATPVEQYF. The CDR3 coding sequence is TGTGCCAGCAGCTTAGCCACCCCGGTTGAGCAGTACTTC.

This chain joins TRBV11-1 and TRBJ2-3; TRBD2 matches at 15 bases. The CDR3 has 16 residues. Trimming at V came to 5 bases and at J to 2 bases, leaving 2 bases not matched to a gene. CDR1 is SGHAT, CDR2 FQDESV, per germline (reference sequence). In DNA form, the CDR3 reads TGTGCCAGCAGCCGGACTAGCGGGAGGGCCACAGATACGCAGTATTTT. Its protein is CASSRTSGRATDTQYF.